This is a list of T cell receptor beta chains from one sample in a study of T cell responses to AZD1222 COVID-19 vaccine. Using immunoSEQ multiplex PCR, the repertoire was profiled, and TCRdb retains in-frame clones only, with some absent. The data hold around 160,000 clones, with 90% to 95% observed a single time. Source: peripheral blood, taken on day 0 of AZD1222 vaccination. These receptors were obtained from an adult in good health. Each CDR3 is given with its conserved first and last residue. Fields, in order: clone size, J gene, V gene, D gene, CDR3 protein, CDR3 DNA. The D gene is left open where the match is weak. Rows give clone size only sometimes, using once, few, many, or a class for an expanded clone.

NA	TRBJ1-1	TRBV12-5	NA	CASGPVGSNLNTEAFF	TGTGCTAGTGGTCCCGTAGGGTCGAATTTGAACACTGAAGCTTTCTTT
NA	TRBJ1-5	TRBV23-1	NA	CASSHRQDNQPQHF	TGCGCCAGCAGTCATCGACAGGACAATCAGCCCCAGCATTTT
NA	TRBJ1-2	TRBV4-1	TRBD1	CASSQERDRGYGYTF	TGCGCCAGCAGCCAAGAGAGGGACAGGGGTTATGGCTACACCTTC
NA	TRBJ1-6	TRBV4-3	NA	CASSQVGLSYNSPLHF	TGCGCCAGCAGCCAGGTGGGACTCTCCTATAATTCACCCCTCCACTTT
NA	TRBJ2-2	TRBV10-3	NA	CAISSGFDTGELFF	TGTGCCATCAGTTCAGGGTTTGACACCGGGGAGCTGTTTTTT
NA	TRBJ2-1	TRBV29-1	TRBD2	CSLIKAGGGYNEQFF	TGCTCTCTTATTAAAGCGGGAGGGGGCTACAATGAGCAGTTCTTC
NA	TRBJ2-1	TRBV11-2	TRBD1	CASSSGGTGLNEQFF	TGTGCCAGCAGCTCCGGCGGGACAGGGCTCAATGAGCAGTTCTTC
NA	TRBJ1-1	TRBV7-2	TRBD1	CASSFDRGNTEAFF	TGTGCCAGCAGCTTTGACAGGGGGAACACTGAAGCTTTCTTT
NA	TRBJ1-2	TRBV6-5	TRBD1	CASRPDRNNYGYTF	TGTGCCAGCAGACCGGACAGGAATAACTATGGCTACACCTTC
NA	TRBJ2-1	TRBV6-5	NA	CASSWSPGNEQFF	TGTGCCAGCAGTTGGTCACCTGGCAATGAGCAGTTCTTC
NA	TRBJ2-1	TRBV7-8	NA	CASSLALSGSSYNEQFF	TGTGCCAGCAGCTTAGCCCTTAGCGGAAGCTCCTACAATGAGCAGTTCTTC
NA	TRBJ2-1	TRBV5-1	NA	CASSPQGRESNEQFF	TGCGCCAGCAGCCCCCAGGGGCGGGAGAGCAATGAGCAGTTCTTC
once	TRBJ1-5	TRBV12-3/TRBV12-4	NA	CASSSHPNQPQHF	TGTGCCAGCAGTTCCCACCCTAATCAGCCCCAGCATTTT
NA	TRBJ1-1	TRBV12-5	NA	CASGLVSFSGNTEAFF	TGTGCTAGTGGTTTGGTAAGTTTCAGCGGGAACACTGAAGCTTTCTTT
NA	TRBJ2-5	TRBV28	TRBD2	CASTKLGLAGAGTQYF	TGTGCCAGCACCAAGCTCGGACTAGCGGGTGCTGGGACCCAGTACTTC
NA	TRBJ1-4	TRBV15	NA	CATSREVGNNEKLFF	TGTGCCACCAGCAGAGAGGTGGGGAATAATGAAAAACTGTTTTTT
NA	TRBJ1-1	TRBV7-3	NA	CASSPRALTGPNTEAFF	TGTGCCAGCAGCCCCAGGGCGCTAACAGGTCCTAACACTGAAGCTTTCTTT
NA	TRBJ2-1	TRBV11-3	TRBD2	CASSLVAGAATNEQFF	TGTGCCAGCAGCCTTGTAGCGGGGGCGGCCACCAATGAGCAGTTCTTC
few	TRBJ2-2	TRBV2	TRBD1	CASRERTGYGGELFF	TGTGCCAGCAGGGAGAGGACAGGGTACGGCGGGGAGCTGTTTTTT
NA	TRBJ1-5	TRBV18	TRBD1	CASSPDRAAYSNQPQHF	TGTGCCAGCTCACCCGACAGGGCCGCCTATAGCAATCAGCCCCAGCATTTT
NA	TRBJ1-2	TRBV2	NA	CASSARDTYYGYTF	TGTGCCAGCAGCGCCCGGGACACTTACTATGGCTACACCTTC
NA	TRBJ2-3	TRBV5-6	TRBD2	CASSLGLAGGTDTQYF	TGTGCCAGCAGCTTGGGACTAGCGGGCGGCACAGATACGCAGTATTTT
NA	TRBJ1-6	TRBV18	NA	CASSPGAGSNSPLHF	TGTGCCAGCTCACCAGGAGCAGGATCAAATTCACCCCTCCACTTT
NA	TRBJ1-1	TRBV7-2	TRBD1	CASSLRRQGMSAFF	TGTGCCAGCAGCTTACGAAGACAGGGGATGTCGGCTTTCTTT
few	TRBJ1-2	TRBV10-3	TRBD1	CAISESGTGELGGYTF	TGTGCCATCAGTGAGTCCGGGACAGGGGAATTGGGAGGCTACACCTTC
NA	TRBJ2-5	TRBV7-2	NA	CASSLYGETQYF	TGTGCCAGCAGCCTATACGGGGAGACCCAGTACTTC
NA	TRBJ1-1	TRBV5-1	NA	CASSLAQANTEAFF	TGCGCCAGCAGCTTGGCACAGGCGAACACTGAAGCTTTCTTT
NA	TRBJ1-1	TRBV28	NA	CASSLLPKGEAFF	TGTGCCAGCAGTTTACTCCCGAAGGGTGAAGCTTTCTTT
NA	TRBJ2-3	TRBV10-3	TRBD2	CAISESTPKATSGVTDTQYF	TGTGCCATCAGTGAGTCTACCCCCAAAGCGACTAGCGGGGTCACAGATACGCAGTATTTT
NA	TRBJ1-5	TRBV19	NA	CASSIGRLRRNQPQHF	TGTGCCAGTAGTATAGGCAGACTCCGGAGGAATCAGCCCCAGCATTTT
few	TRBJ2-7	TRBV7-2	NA	CASSAGYSSYEQYF	TGTGCCAGCAGCGCAGGTTATAGCTCCTACGAGCAGTACTTC
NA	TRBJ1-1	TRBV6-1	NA	CASSEAGDTEAFF	TGTGCCAGCAGTGAAGCGGGGGACACTGAAGCTTTCTTT
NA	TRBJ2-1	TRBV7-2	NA	CASSGQTGRNEQFF	TGTGCCAGCAGCGGGCAGACAGGAAGGAATGAGCAGTTCTTC
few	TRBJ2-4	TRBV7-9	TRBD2	CASSSGAGLAKNIQYF	TGTGCCAGCAGCTCTGGAGCGGGGCTAGCCAAAAACATTCAGTACTTC
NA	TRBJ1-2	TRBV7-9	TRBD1	CASTPSGGAFYGYTF	TGTGCCAGCACTCCCTCAGGGGGCGCATTCTATGGCTACACCTTC
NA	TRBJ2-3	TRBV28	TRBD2	CASKGQPGLAGAGGTDTQYF	TGTGCCAGCAAGGGGCAACCGGGACTAGCGGGAGCAGGGGGCACAGATACGCAGTATTTT
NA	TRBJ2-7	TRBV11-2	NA	CASSLLGRADEQYF	TGTGCCAGCAGCTTATTAGGGAGAGCGGACGAGCAGTACTTC
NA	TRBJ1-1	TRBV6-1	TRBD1	CASSGGEGTGYTEAFF	TGTGCCAGCAGTGGGGGAGAGGGGACAGGATACACTGAAGCTTTCTTT
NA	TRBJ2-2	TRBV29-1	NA	CSVVAAGSTGELFF	TGCAGCGTTGTTGCGGCAGGGAGCACCGGGGAGCTGTTTTTT
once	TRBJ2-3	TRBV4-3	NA	CASSQDGSDTQYF	TGCGCCAGCAGCCAAGATGGGTCGGATACGCAGTATTTT
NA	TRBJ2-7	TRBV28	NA	CASSRGPWQYF	TGTGCCAGCAGTAGGGGCCCCTGGCAGTACTTC
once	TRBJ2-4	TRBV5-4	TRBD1	CASSLGGTGVDRRYF	TGTGCCAGCAGCTTGGGGGGGACAGGGGTCGATCGTCGGTACTTC
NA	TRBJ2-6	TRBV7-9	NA	CASNRQGSGANVLTF	TGTGCCAGCAACCGGCAGGGCTCTGGGGCCAACGTCCTGACTTTC
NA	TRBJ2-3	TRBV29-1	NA	CSVDSRDPQDTQYF	TGCAGCGTTGATTCTAGGGACCCCCAAGATACGCAGTATTTT
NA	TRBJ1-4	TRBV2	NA	CASQKGRLNEKLFF	TGTGCCAGCCAGAAGGGCAGACTGAATGAAAAACTGTTTTTT
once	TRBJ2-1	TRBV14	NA	CASSRQIIGPDGNEQFF	TGTGCCAGCAGCCGCCAGATCATCGGGCCGGATGGGAATGAGCAGTTCTTC
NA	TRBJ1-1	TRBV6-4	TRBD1	CASSPITGENTEAFF	TGTGCCAGCAGTCCAATCACAGGGGAAAACACTGAAGCTTTCTTT
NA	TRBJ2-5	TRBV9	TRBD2	CASSAELAGVETQYF	TGTGCCAGCAGCGCCGAGCTAGCGGGAGTAGAGACCCAGTACTTC
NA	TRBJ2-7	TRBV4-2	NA	CASSQVGVPEQYF	TGTGCCAGCAGCCAAGTCGGGGTACCTGAGCAGTACTTC
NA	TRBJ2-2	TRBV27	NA	CASSLYGAGELFF	TGTGCCAGCAGTTTATATGGGGCCGGGGAGCTGTTTTTT
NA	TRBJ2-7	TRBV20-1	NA	CSASSTGSSYEQYF	TGCAGTGCTAGTTCAACGGGCTCCTCCTACGAGCAGTACTTC
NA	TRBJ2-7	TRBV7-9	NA	CASSLSYEQYF	TGTGCCAGCTCCCTAAGCTACGAGCAGTACTTC
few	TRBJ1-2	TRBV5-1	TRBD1	CASSLVPGTGYGYTF	TGCGCCAGCAGCTTGGTGCCGGGGACAGGCTATGGCTACACCTTC
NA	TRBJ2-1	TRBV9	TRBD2	CASSGRTSGSRLNEQFF	TGTGCCAGCAGCGGCCGGACTAGCGGGAGTAGACTCAATGAGCAGTTCTTC
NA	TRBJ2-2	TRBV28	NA	CASSLSRESGFDGELFF	TGTGCCAGCAGTTTATCCAGGGAATCTGGATTTGACGGGGAGCTGTTTTTT
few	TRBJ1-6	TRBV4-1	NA	CASSQGERMPLHF	TGCGCCAGCAGCCAAGGGGAGAGGATGCCCCTCCACTTT
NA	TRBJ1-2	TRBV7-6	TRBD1	CASSPRDRGNGYTF	TGTGCCAGCAGCCCCCGAGACAGGGGGAATGGCTACACCTTC
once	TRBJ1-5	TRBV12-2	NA	CASRLAIRAALYSNQPQHF	TGTGCAAGTCGCTTAGCGATACGGGCCGCACTTTATAGCAATCAGCCCCAGCATTTT
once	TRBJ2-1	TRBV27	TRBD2	CASTTGTSGRVSYNEQFF	TGTGCCAGCACCACCGGGACTAGCGGGAGAGTTTCCTACAATGAGCAGTTCTTC
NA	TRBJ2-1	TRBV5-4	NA	CASSLFGEQFF	TGTGCCAGCAGCTTGTTTGGAGAGCAGTTCTTC